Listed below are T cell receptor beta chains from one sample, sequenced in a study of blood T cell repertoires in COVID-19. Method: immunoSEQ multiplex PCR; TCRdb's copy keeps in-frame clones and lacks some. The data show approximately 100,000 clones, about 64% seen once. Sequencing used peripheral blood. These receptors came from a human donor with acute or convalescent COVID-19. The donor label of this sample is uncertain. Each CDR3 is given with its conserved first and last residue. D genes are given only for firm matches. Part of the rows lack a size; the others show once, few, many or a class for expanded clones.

CDR3 protein: CASSEWGGANTGELFF
CDR3 DNA: TGTGCCAGCAGTGAATGGGGGGGCGCGAACACCGGGGAGCTGTTTTTT
J gene: TRBJ2-2
D gene: .
V gene: TRBV6-1
clone size: .

CDR3 protein: CASSEARGGETQYF
CDR3 DNA: TGTGCCAGCAGCGAAGCCCGGGGGGGGGAGACCCAGTACTTC
J gene: TRBJ2-5
D gene: TRBD2
V gene: TRBV11-2
clone size: .

CDR3 protein: CASSDRDWAQHF
CDR3 DNA: TGTGCCAGCAGCGACCGGGATTGGGCCCAGCATTTT
J gene: TRBJ1-5
D gene: .
V gene: TRBV28
clone size: .

CDR3 protein: CASSRSVGETQYF
CDR3 DNA: TGTGCCAGTAGTAGGTCGGTCGGAGAGACCCAGTACTTC
J gene: TRBJ2-5
D gene: .
V gene: TRBV19
clone size: .

CDR3 protein: CASSERGSSNQPQHF
CDR3 DNA: TGTGCCAGCAGTGAACGGGGTAGTAGCAATCAGCCCCAGCATTTT
J gene: TRBJ1-5
D gene: .
V gene: TRBV2
clone size: .

CDR3 protein: CASSYDNRYGYTF
CDR3 DNA: TGTGCCAGCAGTTACGACAACCGCTATGGCTACACCTTC
J gene: TRBJ1-2
D gene: .
V gene: TRBV6-5
clone size: .

CDR3 protein: CASSLLGGRGTDTQYF
CDR3 DNA: TGTGCCAGCAGCTTGCTCGGGGGGCGGGGCACAGATACGCAGTATTTT
J gene: TRBJ2-3
D gene: .
V gene: TRBV7-2
clone size: .

CDR3 protein: CASSSPFAPRLAGAEIKETQYF
CDR3 DNA: TGCGCCAGCAGCTCACCGTTCGCCCCTCGGCTAGCGGGGGCCGAAATAAAAGAGACCCAGTACTTC
J gene: TRBJ2-5
D gene: TRBD2
V gene: TRBV4-1
clone size: .

CDR3 protein: CASSPPRQGYTEAFF
CDR3 DNA: TGTGCCAGCTCACCACCTCGACAGGGTTACACTGAAGCTTTCTTT
J gene: TRBJ1-1
D gene: TRBD1
V gene: TRBV18
clone size: .

CDR3 protein: CATSRVLGADTQYF
CDR3 DNA: TGTGCCACCAGCAGAGTCCTAGGCGCAGATACGCAGTATTTT
J gene: TRBJ2-3
D gene: .
V gene: TRBV15
clone size: .

CDR3 protein: CASSLVAGALHGYTF
CDR3 DNA: TGCGCCAGCAGCTTGGTTGCAGGGGCGTTGCATGGCTACACCTTC
J gene: TRBJ1-2
D gene: .
V gene: TRBV5-1
clone size: .

CDR3 protein: CASSEAPRLLNSPLHF
CDR3 DNA: TGTGCCAGCAGTGAAGCTCCGAGACTTCTAAATTCACCCCTCCACTTT
J gene: TRBJ1-6
D gene: .
V gene: TRBV6-1
clone size: .

CDR3 protein: CASSLVPLGPYTDTQYF
CDR3 DNA: TGTGCCAGCAGCCTTGTTCCCCTCGGTCCATACACAGATACGCAGTATTTT
J gene: TRBJ2-3
D gene: .
V gene: TRBV7-2
clone size: .

CDR3 protein: CASSGRVVLAKNIQYF
CDR3 DNA: TGTGCCAGCAGTGGTCGGGTCGTTCTAGCCAAAAACATTCAGTACTTC
J gene: TRBJ2-4
D gene: .
V gene: TRBV2
clone size: .

CDR3 protein: CASRDSQYTGELFF
CDR3 DNA: TGTGCCAGCAGGGACAGCCAGTACACCGGGGAGCTGTTTTTT
J gene: TRBJ2-2
D gene: .
V gene: TRBV6-5
clone size: .

CDR3 protein: CASSRDRAFSTLHF
CDR3 DNA: TGCGCCAGCAGCAGGGACAGGGCCTTTTCGACCCTCCACTTT
J gene: TRBJ1-6
D gene: TRBD1
V gene: TRBV5-1
clone size: many

CDR3 protein: CASSDRYEQYF
CDR3 DNA: TGTGCCAGCAGTGATCGGTACGAGCAGTACTTC
J gene: TRBJ2-7
D gene: .
V gene: TRBV6-1
clone size: few

CDR3 protein: CASSVTGPWNSPLHF
CDR3 DNA: TGCGCCAGCAGCGTGACAGGACCCTGGAATTCACCCCTCCACTTT
J gene: TRBJ1-6
D gene: .
V gene: TRBV5-1
clone size: few

CDR3 protein: CASSVGGQLNYGYTF
CDR3 DNA: TGTGCCAGCAGCGTAGGGGGGCAACTTAACTATGGCTACACCTTC
J gene: TRBJ1-2
D gene: .
V gene: TRBV9
clone size: few

CDR3 protein: CASSVGPGNEQYF
CDR3 DNA: TGTGCCAGCAGCGTAGGGCCAGGGAACGAGCAGTACTTC
J gene: TRBJ2-7
D gene: .
V gene: TRBV9
clone size: .

CDR3 protein: CASSSTGQAGYNEQFF
CDR3 DNA: TGTGCCAGCAGCTCTACAGGGCAAGCCGGCTACAATGAGCAGTTCTTC
J gene: TRBJ2-1
D gene: .
V gene: TRBV7-6
clone size: .

CDR3 protein: CASRGQGNEKLFF
CDR3 DNA: TGTGCCAGCAGGGGACAGGGTAATGAAAAACTGTTTTTT
J gene: TRBJ1-4
D gene: TRBD1
V gene: TRBV2
clone size: .

CDR3 protein: CASSPGQNYGYTF
CDR3 DNA: TGTGCTAGCAGCCCGGGACAGAACTATGGCTACACCTTC
J gene: TRBJ1-2
D gene: TRBD1
V gene: TRBV7-7
clone size: .

CDR3 protein: CASSGRERGANVLTF
CDR3 DNA: TGTGCCAGCAGTGGCAGGGAAAGGGGGGCCAACGTCCTGACTTTC
J gene: TRBJ2-6
D gene: .
V gene: TRBV6-1
clone size: .

CDR3 protein: CASSPGQTNSPLHF
CDR3 DNA: TGCGCCAGCAGCCCCGGACAGACTAATTCACCCCTCCACTTT
J gene: TRBJ1-6
D gene: .
V gene: TRBV4-1
clone size: .

CDR3 protein: CASSYRSDNSPLHF
CDR3 DNA: TGCGCCAGCAGTTACAGGAGTGATAATTCACCCCTCCACTTT
J gene: TRBJ1-6
D gene: .
V gene: TRBV10-2
clone size: .

CDR3 protein: CASSLSSGLAGGTDTQYF
CDR3 DNA: TGTGCCAGCAGCTTATCCTCAGGACTAGCGGGGGGCACAGATACGCAGTATTTT
J gene: TRBJ2-3
D gene: TRBD2
V gene: TRBV7-9
clone size: .

CDR3 protein: CASSFRPPRQGPYGYTF
CDR3 DNA: TGTGCCAGCAGTTTTAGGCCCCCTCGACAGGGCCCCTATGGCTACACCTTC
J gene: TRBJ1-2
D gene: TRBD1
V gene: TRBV27
clone size: few

CDR3 protein: CASSGVTGIEAFF
CDR3 DNA: TGTGCCAGCAGCGGGGTAACAGGGATTGAAGCTTTCTTT
J gene: TRBJ1-1
D gene: .
V gene: TRBV7-2
clone size: .

CDR3 protein: CASCRDTYGYTF
CDR3 DNA: TGTGCCAGTTGCCGGGACACTTATGGCTACACCTTC
J gene: TRBJ1-2
D gene: .
V gene: TRBV2
clone size: .

CDR3 protein: CAISELGSTEAFF
CDR3 DNA: TGTGCCATCAGTGAGCTTGGGAGCACTGAAGCTTTCTTT
J gene: TRBJ1-1
D gene: .
V gene: TRBV10-3
clone size: .

CDR3 protein: CSGTSGQGLEGYTF
CDR3 DNA: TGCAGCGGGACCTCGGGACAGGGGTTAGAGGGCTACACCTTC
J gene: TRBJ1-2
D gene: TRBD1
V gene: TRBV29-1
clone size: once

CDR3 protein: CSASGFWGELFF
CDR3 DNA: TGCAGCGCCTCAGGGTTTTGGGGGGAGCTGTTTTTT
J gene: TRBJ2-2
D gene: .
V gene: TRBV29-1
clone size: .

CDR3 protein: CATSDSSREGGQYF
CDR3 DNA: TGTGCCACCAGTGACTCGTCCAGGGAGGGAGGGCAGTATTTT
J gene: TRBJ2-3
D gene: TRBD2
V gene: TRBV24-1
clone size: .

CDR3 protein: CASSEGTVTNEKLFF
CDR3 DNA: TGTGCCAGCAGTGAAGGGACAGTCACTAATGAAAAACTGTTTTTT
J gene: TRBJ1-4
D gene: .
V gene: TRBV6-1
clone size: .

CDR3 protein: CASSLGTGDGYTF
CDR3 DNA: TGTGCCAGCAGCTTGGGGACAGGGGATGGCTACACCTTC
J gene: TRBJ1-2
D gene: TRBD1
V gene: TRBV7-9
clone size: .

CDR3 protein: CASSKGEERGNEQFF
CDR3 DNA: TGTGCCAGCAGCAAAGGAGAGGAAAGAGGAAATGAGCAGTTCTTC
J gene: TRBJ2-1
D gene: .
V gene: TRBV21-1
clone size: .

CDR3 protein: CAWSVNANQPQHF
CDR3 DNA: TGTGCCTGGAGTGTAAATGCGAATCAGCCCCAGCATTTT
J gene: TRBJ1-5
D gene: .
V gene: TRBV30
clone size: .

CDR3 protein: CASSQKGDTEAFF
CDR3 DNA: TGTGCCAGCAGCCAGAAGGGGGACACTGAAGCTTTCTTT
J gene: TRBJ1-1
D gene: .
V gene: TRBV7-2
clone size: once

CDR3 protein: CAWSDGQGAVGNQPQHF
CDR3 DNA: TGTGCCTGGAGTGACGGACAGGGGGCGGTTGGCAATCAGCCCCAGCATTTT
J gene: TRBJ1-5
D gene: TRBD1
V gene: TRBV30
clone size: .

CDR3 protein: CASSSRQVGQETQYF
CDR3 DNA: TGTGCCAGCAGTTCCCGACAGGTGGGCCAAGAGACCCAGTACTTC
J gene: TRBJ2-5
D gene: .
V gene: TRBV6-2/TRBV6-3
clone size: .

CDR3 protein: CASSLVSGVPYEQYF
CDR3 DNA: TGTGCCAGCAGCTTAGTCTCGGGGGTACCCTACGAGCAGTACTTC
J gene: TRBJ2-7
D gene: .
V gene: TRBV7-2
clone size: .

CDR3 protein: CAWSVSGPNGAFF
CDR3 DNA: TGTGCCTGGAGTGTCTCCGGTCCCAACGGGGCTTTCTTT
J gene: TRBJ1-1
D gene: .
V gene: TRBV30
clone size: few

CDR3 protein: CAAGTDTQYF
CDR3 DNA: TGTGCCGCAGGTACAGATACGCAGTATTTT
J gene: TRBJ2-3
D gene: .
V gene: TRBV25-1
clone size: .

CDR3 protein: CASSEHGDSYNEQFF
CDR3 DNA: TGTGCCAGCAGTGAGCACGGGGACTCCTACAATGAGCAGTTCTTC
J gene: TRBJ2-1
D gene: .
V gene: TRBV6-4
clone size: many

CDR3 protein: CASSVRDRGNQPQHF
CDR3 DNA: TGCGCCAGCAGCGTCCGGGACAGGGGGAATCAGCCCCAGCATTTT
J gene: TRBJ1-5
D gene: TRBD1
V gene: TRBV4-1
clone size: .

CDR3 protein: CASSPDREYGYTF
CDR3 DNA: TGTGCCAGCAGCCCAGACAGGGAGTATGGCTACACCTTC
J gene: TRBJ1-2
D gene: TRBD1
V gene: TRBV7-9
clone size: .

CDR3 protein: CASSRGLTQYF
CDR3 DNA: TGTGCCAGCAGCCGGGGCCTTACGCAGTATTTT
J gene: TRBJ2-3
D gene: .
V gene: TRBV3-1/TRBV3-2
clone size: .

CDR3 protein: CASSLHAPGETQYF
CDR3 DNA: TGTGCCAGCAGCCTTCACGCCCCGGGGGAAACCCAGTACTTC
J gene: TRBJ2-5
D gene: .
V gene: TRBV7-8
clone size: .

CDR3 protein: CASSNTGVGETQYF
CDR3 DNA: TGTGCCAGCAGTAACACAGGGGTGGGGGAGACCCAGTACTTC
J gene: TRBJ2-5
D gene: TRBD1
V gene: TRBV28
clone size: .